What follows are 4 T cell receptor beta chains derived from one specimen sequenced in a study of T-cell reconstitution after alpha-beta-depleted transplantation in children. Preparation of the TCRbeta library involved a method that used unique molecular identifiers. TCRdb itself ran the PCR reads through MiXCR, one entry per CDR3 protein. The sample yields just over 350,000 distinct CDR3 sequences, roughly 13% seen once. Source: PBMCs, taken from the stem cell graft. The receptors shown here come from a human donor who donated a stem cell graft to a child with Fanconi anemia.

This clonotype was observed many times. The genes are TRBV20-1 and TRBJ1-2; 7 bases agree with TRBD1. The CDR3 totals 15 residues. Germline CDR1 is DFQATT and CDR2 is SNEGSKA (reference sequence). The junction had 15 bases not matched to a gene; V was cut back by 3 bases and J by 8 bases. The CDR3 loop reads CSARGIQGTVFGYTF. The CDR3 bases are TGCAGTGCTAGGGGAATACAGGGGACCGTTTTCGGCTACACCTTC.

The chain joins TRBV27 to TRBJ2-2; TRBD1 matches 8 bases. The CDR3 is made up of 15 amino acids. V shed 5 bases, J shed 4 bases, and the junction held 6 bases outside the gene matches. Looked up from germline, CDR1 is MNHEY and CDR2 is SMNVEV (reference sequence). The DNA of the CDR3 is TGTGCCAGCAGTCAGACAGGGGACTTCACCGGGGAGCTGTTTTTT. Residues: CASSQTGDFTGELFF.

The chain is built from TRBV7-2 and TRBJ1-5, with no clear D. V gave up 5 bases and J gave up 5 bases, with 10 bases separating them. This CDR3 is 13 amino acids long. Germline CDR1 SGHTA, CDR2 FQGNSA. The CDR3 loop reads CASSLYLDQPQHF. In DNA form, the CDR3 reads TGTGCCAGCAGCCTTTACCTCGATCAGCCCCAGCATTTT.

The CDR3 is CASSHGTSFTGELFF. Here the CDR3 DNA reads TGCGCCAGCAGCCACGGGACTAGTTTCACCGGGGAGCTGTTTTTT. The chain couples TRBV5-1 to TRBJ2-2; 8 positions match TRBD2. The V gene's germline CDR1 is SGHRS and CDR2 YFSETQ. V dropped 4 bases and J dropped 4; count of bases not matched to a gene: 6. CDR3 size: 15 residues.